The entry below describes one TCR beta chain. Its target is not known. V was trimmed by 3 bases and J by 9 bases, leaving 15 bases between them. Germline V gives CDR1 MNHNS, CDR2 SASEGT. The CDR3 is made up of 14 amino acids. The source of the sample is a study of cytomegalovirus exposure and HLA in healthy donors. Points from the study as a whole: Using the classifier, cytomegalovirus status was reportedly diagnosed with high specificity and sensitivity.

The PCR used 60 Vbeta and 13 Jbeta primers. Only in-frame clones appear in the TCRdb table, and some are missing; sequencing was by immunoSEQ multiplex PCR. Seen here are approximately 150,000 clones, approximately 90% observed once, and the top ten hold more than 0.7%. This sequence joins TRBV6-1 and TRBJ2-1, with D possibly matching TRBD2 (5 bases). Sequenced input: PBMCs. This clonotype originated in a woman in her twenties or thirties in good health and CMV-seronegative. Here the CDR3 reads CASSDEAEVTEQFF. In DNA form, the CDR3 reads TGTGCCAGCAGTGACGAGGCGGAGGTTACTGAGCAGTTCTTC.